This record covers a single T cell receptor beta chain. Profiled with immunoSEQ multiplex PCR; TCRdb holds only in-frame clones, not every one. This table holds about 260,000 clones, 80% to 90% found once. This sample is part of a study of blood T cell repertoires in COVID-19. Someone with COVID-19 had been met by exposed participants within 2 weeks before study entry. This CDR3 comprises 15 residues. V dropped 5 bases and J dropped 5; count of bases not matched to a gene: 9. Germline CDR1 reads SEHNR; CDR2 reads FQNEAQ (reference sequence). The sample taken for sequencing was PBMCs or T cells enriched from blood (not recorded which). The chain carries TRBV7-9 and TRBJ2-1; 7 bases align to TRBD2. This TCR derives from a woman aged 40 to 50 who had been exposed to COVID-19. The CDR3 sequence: CASSPAGLPDNEQFF. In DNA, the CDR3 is TGTGCCAGCAGCCCCGCGGGACTACCAGACAATGAGCAGTTCTTC.